This T cell receptor (beta chain) was retrieved from a study of B cell selection in AIRE deficiency (dated 2019 in TCRdb). About the full investigation: Researchers compared the TCRbeta repertoires of sorted blood CD4+ conventional T cells and regulatory T cells from AIRE-deficient patients with the corresponding repertoires from healthy controls. The TCR-sequenced cohort comprised about five AIRE-deficient APECED patients and about five healthy control donors.

The immunoSEQ platform was used for TCRbeta chain sequencing. Per the source publication's procedure: When conventional T cell repertoires were pooled, patients gave some 100,000 distinct in-frame TCRbeta sequences, while healthy donors gave about 1.5x10^5. Treg TCRbeta sequences found in two or more individuals were defined as public, and these public Treg TCRbeta sequences were then searched for in Tconv repertoires. To test for differences between groups, Mann-Whitney U tests with Bonferroni-Dunn correction were run in GraphPad Prism 7.03. The table comes from immuneACCESS by way of TCRdb, which keeps in-frame sequences with V and J called. Part of the clones is missing from these tables; in studies checked, under half for an unresolved V gene and the rest for unknown reasons. V and J calls and clone size are those listed in that table; D and trimming were worked out from the DNA. This sample lists tens of thousands of clones; nearly 98% were detected once. The ten largest clonotypes hold approximately 0.2% of the sample.

The V end loses 0 bases and the J end loses 0 bases, and a stretch of 14 bases separates them. The CDR3 measures 18 amino acids from cysteine to phenylalanine. The read is trimmed to its CDR3 DNA, 54 bases read in frame from base 1. CDR1 is given as SGHTA and CDR2 as FQGNSA, both from the germline V gene. For sorting, conventional CD4 T cells were defined as CD4+CD127+ cells. AIRE-deficient patients had APECED syndrome. Tconv and Treg cells for TCRbeta sequencing were sorted on a FACSAria flow cytometer. Sorted cells were collected into 5-ml round-bottom polystyrene tubes, and dry cell pellets were frozen at -80°C before sequencing. With regard to this clone: Its antigen has not been determined. Base quality data are lacking; no much larger clone is found one base away.

Summary of the overall study and its limitations: Shared Treg sequences had shorter CDR3s, which reflects a bias toward rearrangements containing few non-templated nucleotide insertions. Of about 4,000 shared Treg TCRbeta sequences, about 30% were shared only among healthy donors and less than 10% only among patients, suggesting less efficient Treg selection without AIRE. Only TCRbeta chains were sequenced, and about a third of the Treg sequences shared among healthy donors were also detected in healthy Tconv cells, possibly owing to differing TCRalpha chains. About 30% of the Treg TCRbeta sequences shared among healthy donors were detected in patient Tconv cells, suggesting that Treg-biased clones are diverted into the Tconv compartment. In terms of TCRBV gene usage, CDR3 length and TCR diversity, Tconv and Treg cells from AIRE-deficient patients looked similar to Tconv and Treg cells from healthy donors.

This sequence uses TRBV7-2 and TRBJ1-4; there is no confident call for the D gene. The sequence came from a human donor with AIRE deficiency. Sequencing was carried out using conventional CD4+ T cells sorted from PBMCs. The CDR3 protein is CASSLAGGTQTTNEKLFF. In nucleotides, the sequence is TGTGCCAGCAGCTTAGCGGGAGGCACTCAAACAACTAATGAAAAACTGTTTTTT.